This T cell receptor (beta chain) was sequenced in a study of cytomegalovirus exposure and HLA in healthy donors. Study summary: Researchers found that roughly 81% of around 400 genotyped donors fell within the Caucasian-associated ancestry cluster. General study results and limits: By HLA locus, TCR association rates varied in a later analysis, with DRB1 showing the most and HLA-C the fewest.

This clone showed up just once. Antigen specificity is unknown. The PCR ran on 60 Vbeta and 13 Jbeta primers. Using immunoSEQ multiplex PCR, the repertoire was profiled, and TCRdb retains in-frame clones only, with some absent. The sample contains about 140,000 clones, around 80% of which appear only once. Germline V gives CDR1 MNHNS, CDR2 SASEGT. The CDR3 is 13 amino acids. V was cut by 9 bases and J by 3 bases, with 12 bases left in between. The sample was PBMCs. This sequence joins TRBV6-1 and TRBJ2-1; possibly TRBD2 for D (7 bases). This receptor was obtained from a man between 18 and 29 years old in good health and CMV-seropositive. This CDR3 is CASKGGSYNEQFF. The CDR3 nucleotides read TGTGCCAGTAAGGGGGGGAGCTACAATGAGCAGTTCTTC.